One and the same sample provided the 21 T cell receptor beta chains below, sequenced in a study of Ad26.COV2.S vaccination and SARS-CoV-2 variants. Libraries were prepared by immunoSEQ multiplex PCR; TCRdb keeps only in-frame clonotypes and omits some of them. Of roughly 390,000 clones in the sample, roughly nine tenths were seen once. Stated treatment: approximately 18 received Ad26.COV2.S at low or high dose, single or two shots; several received placebo; per-sample allocation not given. After the first vaccine or placebo injection, samples were drawn on day 63. The specimen comprised peripheral blood, sampled in a trial of Ad26.COV2.S vaccine versus placebo. Every receptor here comes from a person between 18 and 60 years old who received the Ad26.COV2.S COVID-19 vaccine or a placebo.

This chain connects TRBV2 to TRBJ1-6; 9 bases are shared with TRBD1. V shed 4 bases, J shed 6 bases, and the junction held 1 base outside the gene matches. This CDR3 has 14 amino acids. CDR1 is SNHLY, CDR2 FYNNEI, per germline. The CDR3 region has the DNA TGTGCCAGCAGTGGACAGGGGGTTAATTCACCCCTCCACTTT. Encoded protein: CASSGQGVNSPLHF.

This chain uses TRBV5-4 with TRBJ2-5, with D uncertain. The V end was cut by 0 bases, the J end by 5 bases, with 11 bases between. The length of the CDR3 is 14 residues. CDR1 SGHNT and CDR2 YYREEE come from the germline V gene (reference sequence). In DNA form, the CDR3 reads TGTGCCAGCAGCTTGGCCAATGTTTGGGAGACCCAGTACTTC. Amino acid sequence: CASSLANVWETQYF.

The chain is built from TRBV10-3 and TRBJ1-1; 9 positions match TRBD1. CDR3 length: 17 residues. J lost 3 bases, V lost 3 bases, and 11 bases had no gene match. CDR1 and CDR2 (germline): ENHRY, SYGVKD. This CDR3 reads CAISETGGRWGYTEAFF. The CDR3 DNA reads TGTGCCATCAGTGAAACAGGGGGCAGGTGGGGTTACACTGAAGCTTTCTTT.

The chain links TRBV5-8 to TRBJ1-1; no definite D call. This CDR3 contains 12 residues. The germline gives CDR1 SGHTS, CDR2 YDEGEE. V lost 1 base and J 6 bases, leaving 7 bases between the germline ends. DNA for the CDR3: TGTGCCAGCAGCTTGTACACACCTGAAGCTTTCTTT. As protein: CASSLYTPEAFF.

J is TRBJ1-2 and V is TRBV6-5; D unresolved. Germline loops: CDR1 MNHEY, CDR2 SVGAGI. CDR3 size: 14 residues. The V end lost 3 bases, the J end lost 0 bases, and 8 bases lay between the germline ends. The CDR3 region is CASSYSDPNYGYTF. The CDR3 coding sequence is TGTGCCAGCAGTTATTCAGATCCTAACTATGGCTACACCTTC.

CDR3 sequence reads: CASSLGDQGAWYEQYF. The DNA for the CDR3 is TGCGCCAGCAGCTTGGGCGATCAGGGGGCATGGTACGAGCAGTACTTC. The chain joins TRBV5-1 to TRBJ2-7; 8 bases are shared with TRBD1. Germline trimming cut 0 bases from V and 4 bases from J; bases unmatched to any gene: 9. CDR3 length: 16 amino acids. The germline V gene has CDR1 SGHRS and CDR2 YFSETQ.

The chain combines TRBV7-2 with TRBJ1-6; D remains unclear. CDR1 SGHTA and CDR2 FQGNSA come from the germline V gene. V was trimmed by 5 bases and J by 4 bases, leaving 18 bases between them. The CDR3 is 17 residues long. The CDR3 spells CASSPSPPTSYNSPLHF. For the CDR3, the DNA is TGTGCCAGCAGCCCTAGCCCCCCCACTTCATATAATTCACCCCTCCACTTT.

The rearrangement uses TRBV7-8 and TRBJ2-2; TRBD1 matches at 7 bases. J gave up 3 bases and V 5 bases, and 9 bases lay outside the gene matches. From germline, CDR1 is SGHVS and CDR2 FQNEAQ. The CDR3 extends over 16 amino acids. DNA for the CDR3: TGTGCCAGCAGCCCGAGTGGGACAGCCTACACCGGGGAGCTGTTTTTT. This codes for CASSPSGTAYTGELFF.

The chain is built from TRBV10-3 and TRBJ1-6; 9 nucleotides match TRBD1. Trimming took 9 bases from V and 8 from J; bases not matched to a gene: 8. The CDR3 length is 14 residues. CDR1 ENHRY and CDR2 SYGVKD come from the germline V gene. CDR3 nucleotide sequence: TGTGCCATTTGGACAGGGGACCTTTATTCACCCCTCCACTTT. Amino acids: CAIWTGDLYSPLHF.

The J gene is TRBJ2-1, the V gene TRBV4-1, with D uncertain. V lost 1 base and J lost 7, with 8 bases in between. The CDR3 extends over 13 amino acids. The germline V gene encodes CDR1 MGHRA and CDR2 YSYEKL. The CDR3 DNA reads as TGCGCCAGCAGCCAAGCTACCCTAAATGAGCAGTTCTTC. Protein: CASSQATLNEQFF.

This clone has a single count. The chain links TRBV27 to TRBJ2-1; 13 bases are a match to TRBD2. This CDR3 region has 18 residues. The trim removed 4 bases at V and 0 bases at J, leaving 6 bases unmatched. Germline loops: CDR1 MNHEY, CDR2 SMNVEV (reference sequence). The CDR3 loop is CASSSGLAGAFSYNEQFF. CDR3 coding DNA: TGTGCCAGCAGTTCTGGACTAGCGGGGGCCTTCTCCTACAATGAGCAGTTCTTC.

The CDR3 DNA follows: TGTGCCAGCAGCTCCGACCACTCGACAGGTGGCCGAGGCTACACCTTC. Its protein product is CASSSDHSTGGRGYTF. J is TRBJ1-2 and V is TRBV7-9; tentatively, D is TRBD1 (6 bases). Germline CDR1 SEHNR, CDR2 FQNEAQ (reference sequence). The CDR3 is made up of 16 amino acids. Trimming took 4 bases from V and 8 from J, leaving 23 bases between them. The whole variable domain, remainder taken from reference TRBV7-9 and TRBJ1-2, is DTGVSQNPRHKITKRGQNVTFRCDPISEHNRLYWYRQTLGQGPEFLTYFQNEAQLEKSRLLSDRFSAERPKGSFSTLEIQRTEQGDSAMYLCASSSDHSTGGRGYTFGSGTRLTVV.

This chain links TRBV5-6 with TRBJ1-2; D gene unclear. The CDR3 is 15 amino acids. Germline loops: CDR1 SGHDT, CDR2 YYEEEE. The V and J ends lost 0 bases and 0 bases respectively, with 9 bases between them. The CDR3 protein is CASSLGPHSNYGYTF. CDR3 nucleotides: TGTGCCAGCAGCTTGGGCCCTCACTCTAACTATGGCTACACCTTC.

V and J are TRBV2 and TRBJ2-5; D is unresolved. This CDR3 has 12 amino acids. The germline CDR1 and CDR2 sequences are SNHLY and FYNNEI. V lost 2 bases and J 7 bases, leaving 8 bases between the germline ends. Here the CDR3 reads CASSERGGTQYF. Here the CDR3 DNA reads TGTGCCAGCAGTGAACGCGGTGGGACCCAGTACTTC.

The rearrangement links TRBV7-9 to TRBJ1-1; 9 bases are a match to TRBD1. CDR1 is SEHNR and CDR2 is FQNEAQ in the germline V gene (reference sequence). The trim removed 1 base at V and 1 base at J, leaving 1 base unmatched. This CDR3 has 15 residues. The CDR3 is CASSLGQGGNTEAFF. Written as DNA, the CDR3 is TGTGCCAGCAGCTTAGGACAGGGGGGGAACACTGAAGCTTTCTTT.

The chain carries TRBV6-4 and TRBJ2-2, with D unresolved. V shed 0 bases and J shed 4 bases, with 12 bases lying between them. The CDR3 is 16 amino acids. CDR1 and CDR2 from the germline V gene are MRHNA and SNTAGT. The CDR3 nucleotides are TGTGCCAGCAGTGACTCAACTGCCGAGGTCACCGGGGAGCTGTTTTTT. Encoded protein: CASSDSTAEVTGELFF.

The rearrangement joins TRBV25-1 to TRBJ2-7; 11 bases match TRBD1. This CDR3 is built from 16 residues. V gave up 2 bases and J gave up 3 bases; unmatched junction bases: 6. Germline loops: CDR1 MGHDK, CDR2 SYGVNS. Written as DNA, the CDR3 is TGTGCCAGCAGTGAAACAGGACAGGGGGCAATCTACGAGCAGTACTTC. The encoded protein is CASSETGQGAIYEQYF.

This sequence joins TRBV20-1 and TRBJ2-1; D is perhaps TRBD1 (5 bases). With 3 bases removed from V and 2 bases from J, the gap between germline ends came to 11 bases. From germline, CDR1 is DFQATT and CDR2 SNEGSKA (reference sequence). The CDR3 has 14 residues. CDR3 sequence: CSASWQGPYNEQFF. The CDR3 region has the DNA TGCAGTGCTAGTTGGCAGGGCCCCTACAATGAGCAGTTCTTC.

The J gene is TRBJ2-3, the V gene TRBV2; D is perhaps TRBD1 (6 bases). V lost 7 bases, J lost 6 bases, and 14 bases lay in between. The CDR3 has 13 amino acids. Per germline, CDR1 SNHLY and CDR2 FYNNEI. In DNA form, the CDR3 reads TGTGCCAGCAAAGGACAGCCTACCGATACGCAGTATTTT. Translation gives CASKGQPTDTQYF. Complete variable domain (other parts from reference TRBV2 and TRBJ2-3): EPEVTQTPSHQVTQMGQEVILRCVPISNHLYFYWYRQILGQKVEFLVSFYNNEISEKSEIFDDQFSVERPDGSNFTLKIRSTKLEDSAMYFCASKGQPTDTQYFGPGTRLTVL.

The V gene is TRBV6-5, the J gene TRBJ2-2; 7 bases are shared with TRBD1. This CDR3 comprises 15 residues. V shed 7 bases and J 1 base; nucleotides not matched to a gene: 6. Looked up from germline, CDR1 is MNHEY and CDR2 is SVGAGI. CDR3 sequence reads: CASTDTGVNTGELFF. DNA of the CDR3: TGTGCCAGCACCGATACAGGGGTGAACACCGGGGAGCTGTTTTTT.

The chain is built from TRBV25-1 and TRBJ1-4; no clear D gene. V gave up 3 bases and J gave up 6 bases, with 11 bases separating them. This CDR3 is built from 14 residues. In germline, CDR1 is MGHDK, CDR2 SYGVNS. The CDR3 region is CASSDWPRDEKLFF. As DNA, the CDR3 is TGTGCCAGCAGTGATTGGCCTCGGGATGAAAAACTGTTTTTT.